The T cell receptor beta chain described here comes from a study of blood T cell repertoires in COVID-19. Overall study context: Acute-phase and convalescent COVID-19 samples originated in the United States, Italy and Spain. PBMCs, B-cell-depleted T cells, or T cells were the source of the cDNA or gDNA that made up the material.

Using immunoSEQ multiplex PCR, the repertoire was profiled, and TCRdb retains in-frame clones only, with some absent. The repertoire includes 360,000 or so clones, 90% of them detected once, and approximately 6.2% sits in the top ten. This CDR3 comprises 14 residues. V lost 5 bases to trimming and J lost 4 bases, with 15 bases between them. Germline CDR1 LNHDA, CDR2 SQIVND (reference sequence). The clonotype comes from a man younger than 30 with active or convalescent COVID-19. The sequencing sample was made of peripheral blood. The chain employs TRBV19 and TRBJ2-7, with D perhaps matching TRBD2 (6 bases). The CDR3 sequence: CASSLTGTGYEQYF. The CDR3 DNA sequence: TGTGCCAGTAGTCTGACCGGGACTGGTTACGAGCAGTACTTC.